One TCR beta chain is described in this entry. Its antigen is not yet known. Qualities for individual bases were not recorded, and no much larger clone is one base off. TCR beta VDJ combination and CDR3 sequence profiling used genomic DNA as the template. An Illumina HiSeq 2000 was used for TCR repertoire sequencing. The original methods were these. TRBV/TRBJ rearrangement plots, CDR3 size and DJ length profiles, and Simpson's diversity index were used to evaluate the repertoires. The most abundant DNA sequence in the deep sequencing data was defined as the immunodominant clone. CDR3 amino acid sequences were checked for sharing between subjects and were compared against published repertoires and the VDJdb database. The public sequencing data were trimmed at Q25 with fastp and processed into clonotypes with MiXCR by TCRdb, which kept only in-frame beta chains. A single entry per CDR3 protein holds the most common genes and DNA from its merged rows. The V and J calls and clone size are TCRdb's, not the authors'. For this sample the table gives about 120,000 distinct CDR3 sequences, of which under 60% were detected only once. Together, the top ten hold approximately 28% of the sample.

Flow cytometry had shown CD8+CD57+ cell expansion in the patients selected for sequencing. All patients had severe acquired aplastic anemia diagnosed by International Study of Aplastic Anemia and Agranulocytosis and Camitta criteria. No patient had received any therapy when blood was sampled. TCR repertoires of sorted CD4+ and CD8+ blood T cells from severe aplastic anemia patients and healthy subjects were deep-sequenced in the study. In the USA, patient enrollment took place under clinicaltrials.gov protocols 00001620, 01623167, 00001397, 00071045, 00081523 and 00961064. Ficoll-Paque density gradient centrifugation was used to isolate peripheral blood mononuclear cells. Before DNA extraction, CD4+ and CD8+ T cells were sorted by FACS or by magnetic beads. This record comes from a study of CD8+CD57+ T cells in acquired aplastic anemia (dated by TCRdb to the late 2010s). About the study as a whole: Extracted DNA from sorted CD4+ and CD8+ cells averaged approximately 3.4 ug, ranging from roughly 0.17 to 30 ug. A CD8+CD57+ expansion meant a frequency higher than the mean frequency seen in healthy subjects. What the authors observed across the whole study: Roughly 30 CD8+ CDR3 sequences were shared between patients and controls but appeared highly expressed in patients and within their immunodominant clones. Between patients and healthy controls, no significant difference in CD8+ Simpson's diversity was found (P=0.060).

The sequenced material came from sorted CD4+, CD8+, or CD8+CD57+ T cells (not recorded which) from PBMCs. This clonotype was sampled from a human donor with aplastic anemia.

The CDR3 has the sequence CAIMRGIYGYTF. The sequenced DNA: TGTGCCATCATGCGGGGTATCTATGGCTACACCTTC. The rearrangement combines TRBV10-3 with TRBJ1-2; too little of a D gene remains to name it. Looking up the germline V gene yields CDR1 ENHRY and CDR2 SYGVKD. V is pared back by 7 bases and J by 4 bases, with 10 bases lying between the germline termini. The CDR3 spans 12 residues, from the cysteine through the phenylalanine. Only the CDR3 region is kept as DNA, spanning 36 bases read in frame from base 1.